The rows below give T cell receptor beta chains drawn from one sample of a study of control samples from healthy donors and cancer patients. Method: immunoSEQ multiplex PCR; TCRdb's copy keeps in-frame clones and lacks some. This table has some 130,000 clones, roughly 89% appearing once. Sequencing was done on a sample of blood. These receptor sequences come from a man aged 30-40 years in good health. Each CDR3 is given with its conserved first and last residue. A D gene is named only where the DNA matches it firmly. Some rows mark clone size as missing; the rest say once, few, many or name a class of expanded clone.

TRBJ2-5 once 16 TRBV5-1 TRBD2 CASSLGLAGGGETQYF TGCGCCAGCAGCTTGGGACTAGCGGGAGGCGGGGAGACCCAGTACTTC
TRBJ1-3 . 14 TRBV30 . CAWSVGTDGNTIYF TGTGCCTGGAGTGTTGGGACGGATGGAAACACCATATATTTT
TRBJ1-2 . 15 TRBV19 . CASSITRGGNYGYTF TGTGCCAGTAGTATTACCAGGGGTGGTAACTATGGCTACACCTTC
TRBJ2-7 . 14 TRBV27 TRBD1 CASSLSGTGGEQYF TGTGCCAGCAGTTTATCCGGGACAGGGGGCGAGCAGTACTTC
TRBJ1-2 . 15 TRBV19 TRBD1 CASSIETGALDGYTF TGTGCCAGTAGTATCGAGACAGGGGCCCTCGATGGCTACACCTTC
TRBJ1-5 . 15 TRBV6-5 . CASRFDRISNQPQHF TGTGCCAGCAGATTCGACAGAATTAGCAATCAGCCCCAGCATTTT
TRBJ1-5 . 14 TRBV9 . CASSRGGNNQPQHF TGTGCCAGCAGTCGAGGGGGGAACAATCAGCCCCAGCATTTT
TRBJ1-1 . 15 TRBV27 . CASSLQGLLNTEAFF TGTGCCAGCAGTCTACAGGGCCTACTGAACACTGAAGCTTTCTTT
TRBJ2-3 . 11 TRBV29-1 . CSVEMADTQYF TGCAGCGTTGAAATGGCAGATACGCAGTATTTT
TRBJ1-1 . 13 TRBV11-3 . CASSFFQDTEAFF TGTGCCAGCAGCTTTTTCCAGGACACTGAAGCTTTCTTT
TRBJ2-7 . 13 TRBV4-2 TRBD1 CASSQGTGYEQYF TGTGCCAGCAGCCAAGGGACAGGCTACGAGCAGTACTTC
TRBJ1-2 . 14 TRBV2 . CASRYRVLNYGYTF TGTGCCAGCAGATACAGGGTACTCAACTATGGCTACACCTTC
TRBJ2-3 . 13 TRBV5-4 . CASRRRDTDTQYF TGTGCCAGCAGGCGCCGGGACACAGATACGCAGTATTTT
TRBJ2-1 . 20 TRBV28 TRBD2 CASSLSYLLGLAGRGNEQFF TGTGCCAGCAGTTTATCCTACTTACTGGGACTAGCGGGAAGGGGTAATGAGCAGTTCTTC
TRBJ1-3 few 15 TRBV3-1/TRBV3-2 . CASSQDAASGNTIYF TGTGCCAGCAGCCAAGATGCCGCTTCTGGAAACACCATATATTTT
TRBJ2-3 . 14 TRBV11-2 . CASSLGGAGDTQYF TGTGCCAGCAGCTTAGGAGGGGCGGGAGATACGCAGTATTTT
TRBJ1-6 . 13 TRBV11-2 . CASSPIILSPLHF TGTGCCAGCAGCCCCATCATATTGTCACCCCTCCACTTT
TRBJ2-1 once 16 TRBV18 TRBD2 CASSPPAGGEYNEQFF TGTGCCAGCTCACCACCCGCGGGAGGAGAATACAATGAGCAGTTCTTC
TRBJ1-1 . 13 TRBV11-2 TRBD1 CASSIQGSLEAFF TGTGCCAGCAGCATACAGGGGAGTCTTGAAGCTTTCTTT
TRBJ2-3 . 15 TRBV7-2 . CASRPRRGYTDTQYF TGTGCCAGCAGACCCCGCCGGGGATACACAGATACGCAGTATTTT
TRBJ1-5 . 13 TRBV2 . CASSDTFNQPQHF TGTGCCAGCAGTGATACATTTAATCAGCCCCAGCATTTT
TRBJ2-7 . 15 TRBV5-1 TRBD2 CASSLEGLAGVEQYF TGCGCCAGCAGCTTGGAGGGACTAGCGGGAGTCGAGCAGTACTTC
TRBJ1-3 . 15 TRBV28 . CASSWTTPSGNTIYF TGTGCCAGCAGCTGGACTACCCCCTCTGGAAACACCATATATTTT
TRBJ1-4 . 15 TRBV5-1 TRBD1 CASSGTTGGGEKLFF TGCGCCAGCAGCGGAACGACAGGGGGCGGTGAAAAACTGTTTTTT
TRBJ1-5 . 12 TRBV29-1 TRBD1 CSVRTGDQPQHF TGCAGCGTCAGGACAGGGGATCAGCCCCAGCATTTT
TRBJ2-7 . 13 TRBV10-3 TRBD2 CASERGLGYEQYF TGTGCCAGTGAGCGGGGGTTAGGCTACGAGCAGTACTTC
TRBJ2-1 once 16 TRBV11-3 TRBD1 CASSYTVRQGGNEQFF TGTGCCAGCAGCTATACCGTGCGACAGGGCGGCAATGAGCAGTTCTTC
TRBJ2-7 . 14 TRBV28 . CASSLIITGVEQYF TGTGCCAGCAGTTTAATAATCACCGGAGTCGAGCAGTACTTC
TRBJ1-2 . 16 TRBV2 TRBD1 CASSERADRGVYGYTF TGTGCCAGCAGTGAACGGGCGGACAGGGGAGTTTATGGCTACACCTTC
TRBJ2-7 . 15 TRBV7-9 TRBD2 CASSLARGLADEQYF TGTGCCAGCAGCTTGGCCAGGGGACTAGCAGACGAGCAGTACTTC
TRBJ1-2 . 13 TRBV11-3 . CASSLGGWYGYTF TGTGCCAGCAGCTTAGGGGGTTGGTATGGCTACACCTTC
TRBJ1-5 . 14 TRBV30 . CAWAPDGPYQPQHF TGTGCCTGGGCCCCGGACGGACCTTATCAGCCCCAGCATTTT
TRBJ2-1 . 13 TRBV5-6 . CASSFERFNEQFF TGTGCCAGCAGCTTTGAAAGGTTCAATGAGCAGTTCTTC
TRBJ2-5 . 15 TRBV23-1 . CASSDRPGRWETQYF TGCGCCAGCAGTGACCGGCCAGGGAGATGGGAGACCCAGTACTTC
TRBJ2-7 . 15 TRBV27 . CASSFRGGPYYEQYF TGTGCCAGCAGTTTCCGAGGAGGGCCTTACTACGAGCAGTACTTC
TRBJ2-6 . 15 TRBV7-2 . CASSFGGSGANVLTF TGTGCCAGCAGCTTCGGGGGCTCTGGGGCCAACGTCCTGACTTTC
TRBJ1-5 once 14 TRBV19 TRBD1 CASSLHRGGQPQHF TGTGCCAGTAGTCTCCACAGGGGCGGTCAGCCCCAGCATTTT
TRBJ2-2 few 15 TRBV5-5 . CASSRGTLESGELFF TGTGCCAGCAGCCGCGGGACATTAGAGTCCGGGGAGCTGTTTTTT
TRBJ1-2 . 14 TRBV11-2 . CASSSSRGNYGYTF TGTGCCAGCAGCTCGAGCCGGGGAAACTATGGCTACACCTTC
TRBJ2-2 . 16 TRBV7-2 . CASSFRETPRTGELFF TGTGCCAGCAGCTTCCGGGAAACACCACGAACCGGGGAGCTGTTTTTT
TRBJ1-1 . 16 TRBV5-1 . CASSLGVIGRNTEAFF TGCGCCAGCAGCTTGGGCGTTATTGGGAGGAACACTGAAGCTTTCTTT
TRBJ2-5 . 13 TRBV27 . CASSFNFQETQYF TGTGCCAGCAGTTTTAACTTCCAAGAGACCCAGTACTTC
TRBJ1-5 . 13 TRBV4-1 . CASSRQGNQPQHF TGCGCCAGCAGCCGACAGGGCAATCAGCCCCAGCATTTT
TRBJ1-1 . 16 TRBV11-2 . CASRPIYGDMNTEAFF TGTGCCAGCAGGCCGATCTATGGAGACATGAACACTGAAGCTTTCTTT
TRBJ1-2 . 12 TRBV3-1/TRBV3-2 . CASSQTGYGYTF TGTGCCAGCAGCCAGACAGGCTATGGCTACACCTTC
TRBJ2-7 medium-sized 14 TRBV10-2 TRBD1 CASSESTGVLEQYF TGCGCCAGCAGTGAGTCGACAGGGGTTCTCGAGCAGTACTTC
TRBJ1-5 . 12 TRBV20-1 . CSASRRNQPQHF TGCAGTGCTAGTAGAAGAAATCAGCCCCAGCATTTT
TRBJ1-2 . 12 TRBV24-1 . CATSDFKGGYTF TGTGCCACCAGTGATTTTAAGGGTGGCTACACCTTC
TRBJ2-1 . 17 TRBV6-2/TRBV6-3 . CASSSHVARFSYNEQFF TGTGCCAGCAGTTCCCACGTGGCCCGATTTTCCTACAATGAGCAGTTCTTC
TRBJ2-1 . 16 TRBV5-4 TRBD2 CASSSSSGRVPNEQFF TGTGCCAGCAGCTCCTCTAGCGGGAGGGTTCCCAATGAGCAGTTCTTC
TRBJ2-1 few 16 TRBV19 TRBD1 CASSTRQGARDNEQFF TGTGCCAGTAGTACAAGACAGGGGGCGAGGGACAATGAGCAGTTCTTC
TRBJ2-1 . 13 TRBV29-1 TRBD2 CSGTSGAYNEQFF TGCAGCGGGACTAGCGGGGCCTACAATGAGCAGTTCTTC
TRBJ1-1 . 14 TRBV19 . CASTPQTGYTEAFF TGTGCCAGTACCCCCCAAACAGGGTACACTGAAGCTTTCTTT
TRBJ1-1 . 19 TRBV11-2 TRBD1 CASSLEPRTGFRRGTEAFF TGTGCCAGCAGCTTAGAGCCACGGACAGGGTTCCGGCGGGGCACTGAAGCTTTCTTT
TRBJ2-7 . 13 TRBV4-2 . CASSQGQRGEQYF TGTGCCAGCAGCCAAGGTCAACGAGGGGAGCAGTACTTC
TRBJ2-3 . 16 TRBV6-4 . CASSDSGLSDTDTQYF TGTGCCAGCAGTGACTCCGGGCTTTCGGACACAGATACGCAGTATTTT
TRBJ2-3 . 13 TRBV7-2 . CASSADSVGTQYF TGTGCCAGCAGCGCCGACTCGGTCGGTACGCAGTATTTT
TRBJ1-1 . 14 TRBV6-1 . CASSEEEGITEAFF TGTGCCAGCAGTGAAGAGGAGGGAATCACTGAAGCTTTCTTT
TRBJ2-2 once 15 TRBV18 . CASSLDLGAAGELFF TGTGCCAGCTCACTAGACCTAGGGGCCGCCGGGGAGCTGTTTTTT